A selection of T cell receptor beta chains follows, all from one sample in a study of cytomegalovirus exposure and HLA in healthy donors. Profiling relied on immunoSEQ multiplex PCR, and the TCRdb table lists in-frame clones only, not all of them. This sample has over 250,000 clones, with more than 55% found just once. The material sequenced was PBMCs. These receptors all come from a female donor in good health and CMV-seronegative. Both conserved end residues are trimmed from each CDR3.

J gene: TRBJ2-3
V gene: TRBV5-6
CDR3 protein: ASSSIGQGTDTQY

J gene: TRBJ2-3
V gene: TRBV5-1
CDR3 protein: ASSITGQTDTQY

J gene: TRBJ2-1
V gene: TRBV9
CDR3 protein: ASSVTGESYNEQF

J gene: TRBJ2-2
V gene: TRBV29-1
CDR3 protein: SVEMEGPGELF

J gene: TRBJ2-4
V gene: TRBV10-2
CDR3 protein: ASSGDRGDIQY

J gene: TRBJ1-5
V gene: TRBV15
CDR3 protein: ATMGGGNGQPQH

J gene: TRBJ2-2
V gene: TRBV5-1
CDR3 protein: ASSITGRGNTGELF

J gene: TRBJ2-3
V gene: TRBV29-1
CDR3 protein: SAMPKDTQY

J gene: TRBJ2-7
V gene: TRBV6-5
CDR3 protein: ASSYGGATLSYEQY

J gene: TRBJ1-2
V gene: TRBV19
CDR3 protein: ASSTHRDSNYGYT

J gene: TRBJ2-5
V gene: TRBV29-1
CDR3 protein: SVKSGRARETQY

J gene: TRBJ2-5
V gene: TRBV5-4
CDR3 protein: ASSLPTSGRTVQETQY

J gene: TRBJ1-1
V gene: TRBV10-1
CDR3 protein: ASRRATGTEAF

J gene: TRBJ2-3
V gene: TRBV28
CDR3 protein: ASSSFGTAADTQY

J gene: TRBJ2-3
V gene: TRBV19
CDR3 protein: ASRTQGYADTQY

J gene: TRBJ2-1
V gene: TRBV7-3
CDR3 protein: ASSLNAVTYNEQF

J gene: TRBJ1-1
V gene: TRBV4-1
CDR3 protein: ASSQGTVMNTEAF

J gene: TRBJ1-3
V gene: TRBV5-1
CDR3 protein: ASSPQTGSGNTIY

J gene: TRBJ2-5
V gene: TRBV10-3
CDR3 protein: AISSGSHQETQY

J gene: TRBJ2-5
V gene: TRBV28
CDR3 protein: ASSWGATQETQY

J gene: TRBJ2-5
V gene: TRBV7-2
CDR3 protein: ASSLALVLATRETQY

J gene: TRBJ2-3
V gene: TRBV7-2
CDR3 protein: ASSLGRGTDTQY

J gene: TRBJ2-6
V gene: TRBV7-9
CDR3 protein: SSSLFNSGANVLT

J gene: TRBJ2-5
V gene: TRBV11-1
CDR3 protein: ASSLAVGEALEQY

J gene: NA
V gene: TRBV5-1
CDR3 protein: ASSSGGTGAYEQY

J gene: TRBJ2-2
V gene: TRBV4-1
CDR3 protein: ASRSGTGVPGELF

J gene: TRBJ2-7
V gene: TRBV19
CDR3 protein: ASSIRAGYEQY

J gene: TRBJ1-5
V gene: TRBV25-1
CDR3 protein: ANKGTGARSDNQPQH

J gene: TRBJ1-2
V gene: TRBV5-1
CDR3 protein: ASRPTGAYGYT

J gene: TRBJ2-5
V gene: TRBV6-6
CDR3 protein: ASSRQGQETQY

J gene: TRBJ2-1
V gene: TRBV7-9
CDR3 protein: ASSLVAGLVYEQF

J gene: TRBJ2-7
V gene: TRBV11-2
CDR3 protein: ASSGTASYEQY

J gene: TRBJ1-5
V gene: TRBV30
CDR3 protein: AWSGGGDRGSQPQH

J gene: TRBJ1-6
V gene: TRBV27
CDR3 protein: ASSSYNSPLH

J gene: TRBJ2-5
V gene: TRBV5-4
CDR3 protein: ASTRSASGNQETQY

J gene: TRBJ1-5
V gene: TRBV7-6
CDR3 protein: ASSPGTGAAQPQH

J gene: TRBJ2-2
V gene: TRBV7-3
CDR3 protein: ASSLTGGGRTGELF

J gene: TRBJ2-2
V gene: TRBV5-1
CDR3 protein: ASSLGKGLAGNTGELF

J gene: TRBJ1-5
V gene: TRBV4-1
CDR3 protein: ASSQGQVSNQPQH

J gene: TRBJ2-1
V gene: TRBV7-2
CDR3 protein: ASRRDRGRGEQF